These T cell receptor beta chains were read from a single sample in a study of T cell responses to AZD1222 COVID-19 vaccine. The assay was immunoSEQ multiplex PCR, and TCRdb's table has in-frame clones only and misses some. In the table there are around 150,000 clones, about 90% of which are singletons. The sample here was peripheral blood, taken 28 days after the second dose of the MenACWY control vaccine. The receptors originated from an adult who received the MenACWY meningococcal vaccine as a control. Both conserved end residues are part of each CDR3. D genes are given only for firm matches. Clone sizes are given selectively: once, few, many, or a class where the clone is expanded.

TRBV5-1	TRBD2	TRBJ2-7	once	CASSLFSLQGLDHEQYF	TGCGCCAGCAGCTTGTTTAGTCTCCAAGGACTAGACCACGAGCAGTACTTC
TRBV4-3	-	TRBJ2-1	-	CASSQALTGDYNEQFF	TGCGCCAGCAGCCAAGCCTTGACGGGAGACTACAATGAGCAGTTCTTC
TRBV9	TRBD1	TRBJ2-5	once	CASSSSPDRAQETQYF	TGTGCCAGCAGTTCTTCCCCGGACAGGGCCCAAGAGACCCAGTACTTC
TRBV30	-	TRBJ1-6	-	CAWTGAGYSPLHF	TGTGCCTGGACGGGGGCAGGTTATTCACCCCTCCACTTT
TRBV6-5	TRBD1	TRBJ1-2	-	CASSTGRTGIVGYTF	TGTGCCAGCAGTACAGGAAGGACAGGGATAGTAGGCTACACCTTC
TRBV2	TRBD1	TRBJ1-5	-	CASRTGAESNQPQHF	TGTGCCAGCAGGACAGGGGCCGAGAGCAATCAGCCCCAGCATTTT
TRBV6-4	-	TRBJ2-3	few	CASSEGETSTDTQYF	TGTGCCAGCAGTGAAGGAGAGACTAGCACAGATACGCAGTATTTT
TRBV5-1	TRBD2	TRBJ2-1	-	CASSLLAGEGNEQFF	TGCGCCAGCAGCCTCCTAGCGGGAGAAGGAAATGAGCAGTTCTTC
TRBV5-1	-	TRBJ1-1	-	CASSRKGEGQNTEAFF	TGCGCCAGCAGCAGGAAGGGTGAGGGGCAGAACACTGAAGCTTTCTTT
TRBV19	TRBD2	TRBJ2-2	-	CASSITGGPTGELFF	TGTGCCAGTAGTATTACGGGAGGGCCGACCGGGGAGCTGTTTTTT
TRBV18	-	TRBJ2-3	-	CASSPISGNTDTQYF	TGTGCCAGCTCACCGATTAGCGGAAACACAGATACGCAGTATTTT
TRBV19	TRBD1	TRBJ2-3	-	CASRQPGQGGPGGTDTQYF	TGTGCCAGTAGACAACCGGGACAGGGGGGACCTGGTGGCACAGATACGCAGTATTTT
TRBV5-8	TRBD2	TRBJ2-1	-	CASSHDPRTSWRYNEQFF	TGTGCCAGCAGCCACGACCCCCGGACTAGCTGGAGGTACAATGAGCAGTTCTTC
TRBV15	TRBD2	TRBJ2-1	-	CATSRDQAGGNNEQFF	TGTGCCACCAGCAGAGATCAAGCGGGAGGAAACAATGAGCAGTTCTTC
TRBV29-1	-	TRBJ2-1	-	CSVETDSSYNEQFF	TGCAGCGTTGAAACGGACAGCTCCTACAATGAGCAGTTCTTC